The 32 T cell receptor beta chains presented below share a single source sample, sequenced in a study of T cell clonality in common variable immunodeficiency. This table comes from immunoSEQ multiplex PCR, and its TCRdb copy is limited to in-frame clones, with some not included. The sample is made up of roughly 28,000 clones, none counted only once. The sequencing input was peripheral blood mononuclear cells. The receptors come from a person aged 18-70 years in good health.

The table lists this clone with many counts. The read comes to an end 3 residues before the CDR3 does, leaving the germline J gene to fill in the end. V gene TRBV5-1 combines with J gene TRBJ1-2; TRBD1 matches 8 bases. Germline CDR1 is SGHRS and CDR2 is YFSETQ. CDR3 size: 13 residues. This CDR3 is CASSLGGTGGYTF. CDR3 DNA, as far as it was read: TGCGCCAGCAGCTTGGGGGGGACAGGAGGC.

As for this clone: The read terminates 3 residues ahead of where the CDR3 ends, so the germline J gene completes it. The chain combines TRBV7-2 with TRBJ2-7, with unresolved D. Germline CDR1 SGHTA, CDR2 FQGNSA. V was shortened by 5 bases and J by 1 base, with 15 bases between the two germline ends. This CDR3 comprises 15 residues. The sequenced part of the CDR3 DNA is TGTGCCAGCAGCCCGAAGGTGCCCCTTTCCTACGAG. Its translation is CASSPKVPLSYE. The full CDR3 protein reads CASSPKVPLSYEQYF.

This clone was seen at least ten times. The missing CDR3 end, 3 residues past where the read stops, is filled in from the germline J gene. This chain connects TRBV5-5 to TRBJ1-4; D possibly corresponds to TRBD1 (6 bases). The CDR3 length is 14 residues. V lost 0 bases to trimming and J lost 7 bases, with 10 bases between them. Germline CDR1 is SGHKS and CDR2 is YYEKEE (reference sequence). The CDR3 DNA, read in part, is TGTGCCAGCAGCTTGGTCCAGGGGAGTGAAAAA. Amino acid sequence: CASSLVQGSEK. The full CDR3 sequence reads CASSLVQGSEKLFF.

This clone was found many times. The CDR3 goes on 3 residues after the read ends, and that part is filled in from the germline J gene. The genes are TRBV30 and TRBJ1-1, with 7 bases matching TRBD1. This CDR3 contains 15 residues. J was trimmed by 2 bases and V by 1 base; bases with no gene match: 7. Germline values: CDR1 GTSNPN, CDR2 SVGIG (reference sequence). The DNA read from the CDR3 is TGTGCCTGGAGTGGGCCAGGGGGGCGAAACACTGAA. Its protein is CAWSGPGGRNTE. The whole CDR3 protein is CAWSGPGGRNTEAFF.

With respect to this clone: The read halts 3 residues ahead of the CDR3 end, with the missing end drawn from the germline J gene. V usage is TRBV5-1 and J usage is TRBJ2-1; no clear D gene. Germline assignment: CDR1 SGHRS and CDR2 YFSETQ. The V end lost 4 bases, the J end lost 2 bases, and 16 bases lay between the germline ends. The CDR3 is 16 amino acids. This CDR3 reads CASSALLRDTYNEQFF. CDR3 DNA (partial): TGCGCCAGCAGCGCACTATTACGAGATACCTACAATGAG.

Many counts were recorded for this clone. Sequencing ends 3 residues short of the CDR3 end; the germline J gene provides the rest. The chain employs TRBV5-1 and TRBJ2-3; maybe TRBD2 (6 bases). Trimming removed 4 bases from V and 2 bases from J, with 8 bases in between. The CDR3 sequence is 13 residues long. Germline V gene lookup returns CDR1 SGHRS and CDR2 YFSETQ. CDR3 sequence reads: CASSPGDTDTQYF. CDR3 bases read: TGCGCCAGCAGCCCGGGGGACACAGATACG.

This clone was recorded a few times. The read terminates 3 residues ahead of where the CDR3 ends, so the germline J gene completes it. V and J are TRBV6-2 or TRBV6-3 and TRBJ1-5; tentatively, D is TRBD1 (5 bases). The length of the CDR3 is 13 residues. Germline V lookup: CDR1 MNHEY, CDR2 SVGEGT. Trimming took off 4 bases at V and 6 bases at J, with 10 bases between the two ends. The CDR3 DNA, read in part, is TGTGCCAGCAGTTTTGCAGGGTTTCAGCCC. Its translation: CASSFAGFQP. The full-length CDR3 reads as CASSFAGFQPQHF.

A note on this clone: The read terminates 3 residues ahead of where the CDR3 ends, so the germline J gene completes it. The V gene is TRBV5-1, the J gene TRBJ2-7; no reliable D call. V dropped 3 bases and J dropped 6 bases, with 7 bases sitting between them. This CDR3 region has 11 residues. Germline V gene lookup returns CDR1 SGHRS and CDR2 YFSETQ. The CDR3 sequence is CASSSPGEQYF. The CDR3 bases that were read are TGCGCCAGCAGCTCGCCGGGCGAG.

With respect to this clone: The read terminates 3 residues before the CDR3 end, so the remaining end is supplied by the germline J gene. This chain joins TRBV19 and TRBJ1-3, with TRBD1 matching over 9 bases. Germline lookup yields CDR1 LNHDA and CDR2 SQIVND (reference sequence). The CDR3 runs 16 residues. V shed 6 bases and J 6 bases; nucleotides not matched to a gene: 12. The CDR3: CASSRLQGQGQNTIYF. The CDR3 bases that were read are TGTGCCAGTAGCCGCCTACAGGGACAGGGACAAAACACC.

This clone was recorded many times. The read ends 3 residues before the CDR3 terminus; that terminus is restored from the germline J gene. The J gene is TRBJ1-4, the V gene TRBV30; 8 nucleotides line up with TRBD1. Germline values: CDR1 GTSNPN, CDR2 SVGIG (reference sequence). The CDR3 is 13 residues long. Unmatched junction bases numbered 11, after V lost 7 bases and J lost 10 bases. The sequenced part of the CDR3 DNA is TGTGCCTTATACAGGGGGTTTCAGGGAAAA. It encodes CALYRGFQGK. The CDR3 in its entirety is CALYRGFQGKLFF.

This clone has at least ten counts. Sequencing ends 3 residues short of the CDR3 end; the germline J gene provides the rest. This rearrangement joins TRBV4-2 to TRBJ1-2; the match to TRBD1 covers 7 bases. The V gene end was trimmed by 1 base and the J gene end by 2 bases; junction bases not matched to a gene: 13. The CDR3 loop spans 18 amino acids. The germline V gene encodes CDR1 LGHNA and CDR2 YNFKEQ. CDR3 loop: CASSQGTGGRDVNYGYTF. The CDR3 DNA, read in part, is TGTGCCAGCAGCCAAGGGACAGGTGGACGTGACGTGAACTATGGC.

This clone was picked up many times. The sequence runs out 3 residues before the end of the CDR3; the remainder is reconstructed from the germline J gene. The J gene is TRBJ2-5, the V gene TRBV6-1, with a tentative D call TRBD2 (6 bases). Germline CDR1 MNHNS, CDR2 SASEGT. The CDR3 is 15 amino acids. V shed 4 bases and J shed 4 bases, with 16 bases lying between them. CDR3 DNA, as far as it was read: TGTGCCAGCAGTGGGCTTCTGGGACTTAGAGAGACC. Translation gives CASSGLLGLRET. The CDR3 as a whole reads CASSGLLGLRETQYF.

This clone was observed at least ten times. This chain's CDR3 is CASSRLAGGNPRGYEQYF. CDR3 DNA, as far as it was read: TGCGCCAGCAGCAGACTAGCGGGGGGGAACCCCAGGGGTTACGAG. The V gene is TRBV5-1, the J gene TRBJ2-7, with 14 bases fitting TRBD2. The CDR3 extends 3 residues past the end of the read, so its final part is completed from the germline J gene. This CDR3 has 18 residues. The ends lost 4 bases at V and 4 bases at J; junction bases unmatched: 13. Per germline, CDR1 SGHRS and CDR2 YFSETQ.

Comments on this clone: The observed sequence ends 3 residues before the CDR3 terminus, with the missing tail filled in from the germline J gene. The chain recombines TRBV7-2 with TRBJ2-7, with a tentative D call TRBD1 (5 bases). Germline values: CDR1 SGHTA, CDR2 FQGNSA. Trimming left V 3 bases short and J 1 base short, with 7 bases between. The CDR3 runs to 13 residues. The part of the CDR3 DNA that was read is TGTGCCAGCAGCTTTCAGGGTTCCTACGAG. Translating gives CASSFQGSYE. The complete CDR3 reads CASSFQGSYEQYF.

This clone showed up many times. The read comes to an end 3 residues before the CDR3 does, leaving the germline J gene to fill in the end. This chain joins TRBV7-9 and TRBJ2-7; TRBD1 agrees at 9 bases. Germline CDR1 is SEHNR and CDR2 is FQNEAQ (reference sequence). The CDR3 sequence is 15 residues long. With 6 bases clipped from V and 5 bases from J, the junction kept 11 bases outside the gene matches. Partial CDR3 DNA: TGTGCCAGCAGTTCGCGGGACAGGGAAATTAACGAG. It encodes CASSSRDREINE. From start to end, the CDR3 is CASSSRDREINEQYF.

In its sample, this clone was seen many times. Read data end 3 residues before the CDR3 end; the end is taken from the germline J gene. J is TRBJ2-1 and V is TRBV7-9; the D gene is possibly TRBD1 (5 bases). The germline gives CDR1 SEHNR, CDR2 FQNEAQ (reference sequence). Trimming took 5 bases from V and 8 from J, leaving 13 bases between them. The CDR3 totals 13 residues. This CDR3 is CASSPKIGDEQFF. The part of the CDR3 DNA that was read is TGTGCCAGCAGCCCGAAAATAGGGGATGAG.

A word on this clone: The read finishes 3 residues shy of the CDR3 end, and the germline J gene is used to complete it. The chain is built from TRBV7-8 and TRBJ1-4, with a weak D call TRBD1 (6 bases). Germline V gene sequence: CDR1 SGHVS, CDR2 FQNEAQ. The CDR3 consists of 14 residues. The CDR3 sequence: CASSQGGGNSPLFF. Incomplete CDR3 DNA: TGTGCCAGCAGCCAAGGGGGGGGTAATTCACCA.

Ten or more counts support this clone. Coverage ceases 3 residues before the CDR3 finishes, and the germline J gene fills in the end. The chain links TRBV30 to TRBJ2-1; 13 nucleotides align to TRBD2. The CDR3 has 17 residues. Germline CDR1 and CDR2: GTSNPN and SVGIG (reference sequence). V gave up 3 bases and J gave up 0 bases; unmatched junction bases: 5. The CDR3 spells CAWRGGLAGSSYNEQFF. The sequenced part of the CDR3 DNA is TGTGCCTGGAGGGGGGGACTAGCGGGGAGCTCCTACAATGAG.

In its sample, this clone was seen a few times. The sequenced fragment ends 3 residues before the CDR3 boundary, so the rest is inferred from the germline J gene. This rearrangement joins TRBV23-1 to TRBJ1-6; TRBD1 matches 7 bases. TRBV23-1 is marked as an open reading frame, function uncertain. Trimming removed 3 bases from V and 11 bases from J; junction bases left unmatched: 1. CDR3 length: 12 residues. The CDR3 bases that were read are TGCGCCAGCAGTCACGACAGGGCACCC. As protein: CASSHDRAP. The entire CDR3 is CASSHDRAPLHF.

This clone has at least ten counts. The sequenced fragment ends 3 residues before the CDR3 boundary, so the rest is inferred from the germline J gene. The chain uses TRBV10-3 and TRBJ1-1; 7 nucleotides agree with TRBD1. The germline V gene encodes CDR1 ENHRY and CDR2 SYGVKD. V was clipped by 7 bases and J by 1 base; unmatched bases: 15. The CDR3 is 17 residues long. The CDR3 is CAIKVQGGSYSNTEAFF. The CDR3 DNA, read in part, is TGTGCCATCAAGGTCCAGGGGGGCTCGTACTCGAACACTGAA.

This clone was found many times. The read stops 3 residues short of the end of the CDR3; the missing end is completed from the germline J gene. V and J are TRBV19 and TRBJ2-4; D call uncertain. V was cut by 3 bases and J by 5 bases, with 8 bases left in between. The CDR3 loop spans 13 amino acids. Germline V gene data show CDR1 as LNHDA and CDR2 as SQIVND (reference sequence). CDR3 protein: CASSIREQNIQYF. Partial CDR3 DNA: TGTGCCAGTAGTATCCGAGAGCAAAACATT.

On this clone itself: One end of the junction fails to match germline, which may point to a read error. The read ends 3 residues early relative to the CDR3; the germline J gene fills the gap. The same CDR3 is also encoded by other DNA sequences in this sample. The gene calls are TRBV29-1 and TRBJ2-7; 10 nucleotides align to TRBD1. CDR1 and CDR2 (germline): SQVTM, ANQGSEA. The CDR3 contains 14 residues. CDR3 bases read: TGTAGCGCAGCTCTAGGGACAGGGGCCTACGAG. It translates to CSAALGTGAYE. The entire CDR3 protein reads CSAALGTGAYEQYF.

Many counts were recorded for this clone. Read coverage stops 3 residues before the CDR3 terminus; the germline J gene supplies the remainder. The chain joins TRBV5-4 to TRBJ2-5; TRBD2 matches 7 bases. Per the germline V gene, CDR1 is SGHNT and CDR2 is YYREEE (reference sequence). The CDR3 consists of 15 residues. V trimming: 6 bases; J trimming: 1 base; junction bases outside the gene matches: 9. The part of the CDR3 DNA that was read is TGTGCCAGCAACGAGAACGGGGGGATCCAAGAGACC. Translation: CASNENGGIQET. The complete CDR3 reads CASNENGGIQETQYF. Full variable domain (outside the CDR3, taken from reference TRBV5-4 and TRBJ2-5): ETGVTQSPTHLIKTRGQQVTLRCSSQSGHNTVSWYQQALGQGPQFIFQYYREEENGRGNFPPRFSGLQFPNYSSELNVNALELDDSALYLCASNENGGIQETQYFGPGTRLLVL.

The table lists this clone with many counts. The read stops 3 residues short of the end of the CDR3; the missing end is completed from the germline J gene. Other DNA sequences in the sample encode the same CDR3. This chain uses TRBV7-3 with TRBJ1-6; a possible D gene is TRBD1 (5 bases). The CDR3 runs 15 residues. Between the trimmed V and J ends, which lost 2 bases and 7 bases, there was a span of 12 bases. The germline gives CDR1 SGHTA, CDR2 FQGTGA. Incomplete CDR3 DNA: TGTGCCAGCAGCTTACTCGGGGGTGGCAATTCACCC. This translates into CASSLLGGGNSP. The full-length CDR3 reads as CASSLLGGGNSPLHF.

This clone was detected many times. CDR3: CASSSGQGQETQYF. CDR3 DNA, as far as it was read: TGTGCCAGCAGTTCGGGACAGGGTCAAGAGACC. This chain links TRBV6-2 or TRBV6-3 with TRBJ2-5; 9 nucleotides match TRBD1. The CDR3 extends 3 residues past the end of the read, so its final part is completed from the germline J gene. The CDR3 runs 14 residues. Per the germline V gene, CDR1 is MNHEY and CDR2 is SVGEGT. V shed 4 bases, J shed 2 bases, and the junction held 2 bases outside the gene matches.

This clone was observed a handful of times. The read terminates 3 residues ahead of where the CDR3 ends, so the germline J gene completes it. The chain recombines TRBV7-6 with TRBJ1-3; no clear D gene. Germline V gene sequence: CDR1 SGHVS, CDR2 FNYEAQ. The V and J ends lost 3 bases and 1 base respectively, with 10 bases between them. CDR3 length: 15 residues. The sequenced CDR3 bases are TGTGCCAGCAGCTTCGGGTTATTATCTGGAAACACC. Translation gives CASSFGLLSGNT. The complete CDR3 protein is CASSFGLLSGNTIYF.

This clone was counted many times. The missing CDR3 end, 3 residues past where the read stops, is filled in from the germline J gene. The chain is built from TRBV19 and TRBJ2-7; D is possibly TRBD2 (5 bases). Germline V gene lookup returns CDR1 LNHDA and CDR2 SQIVND (reference sequence). V was trimmed by 10 bases and J by 2 bases, leaving 15 bases between them. This CDR3 has 13 amino acids. The CDR3 loop reads CATYSTRTYEQYF. Incomplete CDR3 DNA: TGTGCCACCTATTCTACTAGAACCTACGAG.

This clone appeared many times. From the germline J gene comes the end of the CDR3, since the read stops 3 residues before it. The genes are TRBV6-1 and TRBJ2-5, with D perhaps TRBD2 (6 bases). Germline assignment: CDR1 MNHNS and CDR2 SASEGT. This CDR3 has 15 amino acids. V was clipped by 2 bases and J by 5 bases, with 15 bases between them. Incomplete CDR3 DNA: TGTGCCAGCAGTGAATGGCAGGGAGGAGGGGAGACC. Its protein product is CASSEWQGGGET. Given in full, the CDR3 is CASSEWQGGGETQYF.

This clone was detected many times. The read ends 3 residues early relative to the CDR3; the germline J gene fills the gap. V gene TRBV5-6 combines with J gene TRBJ1-2, with 7 bases identical to TRBD1. The germline CDR1 and CDR2 sequences are SGHDT and YYEEEE. The CDR3 contains 15 residues. Germline trimming cut 3 bases from V and 2 bases from J; bases unmatched to any gene: 7. CDR3 bases read: TGTGCCAGCAGCTCTCTACAGGGGTCGAACTATGGC. As protein: CASSSLQGSNYG. The whole CDR3 protein reads CASSSLQGSNYGYTF.

Notes on this clone: The read comes to an end 3 residues before the CDR3 does, leaving the germline J gene to fill in the end. The chain uses TRBV11-3 and TRBJ2-1; possibly TRBD1 for D (5 bases). Germline CDR1 is SGHNT and CDR2 is YENEEA. The CDR3 is made up of 13 amino acids. V was clipped by 4 bases and J by 5 bases, with 9 bases between them. This CDR3 is CASSSSGNNEQFF. CDR3 DNA, as far as it was read: TGTGCCAGCAGCTCCTCAGGGAACAATGAG.

This clone was counted at least ten times. Read sequence stops 3 residues before the CDR3 end, and the germline J gene provides the missing end. The V call is TRBV6-1, the J call TRBJ2-1; D remains unclear. The length of the CDR3 is 15 residues. With 3 bases removed from V and 2 bases from J, the gap between germline ends came to 11 bases. CDR1 MNHNS and CDR2 SASEGT come from the germline V gene. The CDR3 loop is CASSEVGLTYNEQFF. The CDR3 bases that were read are TGTGCCAGCAGTGAGGTTGGGCTGACCTACAATGAG.

In its sample, this clone was seen many times. The read stops 3 residues short of the end of the CDR3; the missing end is completed from the germline J gene. The chain has TRBV7-9 and TRBJ1-2, with D hard to call. V was trimmed by 5 bases and J by 6 bases, leaving 13 bases between them. The germline V gene encodes CDR1 SEHNR and CDR2 FQNEAQ (reference sequence). There are 13 residues in the CDR3. Incomplete CDR3 DNA: TGTGCCAGCAGCCCCCCCGGGGTGAATGGC. Encoded protein: CASSPPGVNG. The full CDR3 protein reads CASSPPGVNGYTF.